The 14 T cell receptor beta chains given below trace back to one sample, sequenced in a study of OX40 agonist ivuxolimab in advanced cancers. Assay: immunoSEQ multiplex PCR; the TCRdb copy retains only in-frame clones and omits some. This sample has around 68,000 clones, with about nine tenths found just once. The source material was CD4+ or CD8+ T cells sorted from blood, sampled in a trial of the OX40 agonist ivuxolimab. These TCRs come from an adult with an advanced solid tumor such as melanoma, head and neck, liver or kidney cancer.

This clone was recorded once. The chain combines TRBV7-2 with TRBJ2-7; 10 bases are a match to TRBD2. This CDR3 has 17 amino acids. The V and J ends lost 2 bases and 0 bases, in that order; junction bases with no gene match: 7. Germline lookup yields CDR1 SGHTA and CDR2 FQGNSA. The CDR3 reads CASSLSGAGGSSYEQYF. CDR3 nucleotide sequence: TGTGCCAGCAGCTTATCCGGAGCGGGGGGGAGCTCCTACGAGCAGTACTTC.

The chain uses TRBV30 and TRBJ1-3; unclear D gene. The CDR3 is 15 residues long. The V end lost 4 bases, the J end lost 0 bases, and 13 bases lay between the germline ends. The germline V gene encodes CDR1 GTSNPN and CDR2 SVGIG (reference sequence). CDR3 loop: CAWTSLGSSGNTIYF. CDR3 nucleotides: TGTGCCTGGACCTCATTGGGGAGCTCTGGAAACACCATATATTTT.

The CDR3 spells CASSRWSSNNSPLHF. DNA for the CDR3: TGTGCCAGCAGCCGTTGGTCCAGTAATAATTCACCCCTCCACTTT. The gene calls are TRBV7-6 and TRBJ1-6; D is uncertain. Trimming pared 5 bases from V and 5 bases from J, leaving 13 bases between. Germline CDR1 is SGHVS and CDR2 is FNYEAQ. The CDR3 totals 15 residues.

The chain couples TRBV19 to TRBJ2-1, with 15 bases lining up with TRBD2. Unmatched junction bases numbered 8, after V lost 5 bases and J lost 9 bases. CDR3 length: 16 residues. The V gene's germline CDR1 is LNHDA and CDR2 SQIVND (reference sequence). The CDR3 DNA reads TGTGCCAGTAGTGACCGGACTAGCGGGAGGGGTCTTGAGCAGTTCTTC. Translation: CASSDRTSGRGLEQFF.

J is TRBJ1-5 and V is TRBV11-2, with D hard to call. The CDR3 has 14 residues. The germline CDR1 and CDR2 sequences are SGHAT and FQNNGV. V gave up 0 bases and J gave up 3 bases, with 6 bases separating them. The CDR3 DNA follows: TGTGCCAGCAGCTTAGACAGGTACAATCAGCCCCAGCATTTT. Its protein product is CASSLDRYNQPQHF.

The V and J genes are TRBV15 and TRBJ2-3, with D unclear. The length of the CDR3 is 16 residues. Per the germline V gene, CDR1 is LNHNV and CDR2 is YYDKDF (reference sequence). V lost 5 bases, J lost 4 bases, and 19 bases lay in between. Written as DNA, the CDR3 is TGTGCCACCAGCCCTTTGACGGCCTCCTTGGCAGATACGCAGTATTTT. It yields the protein CATSPLTASLADTQYF.

The chain carries TRBV5-1 and TRBJ1-1, with D perhaps matching TRBD1 (5 bases). Germline CDR1 reads SGHRS; CDR2 reads YFSETQ. Trimming removed 1 base from V and 2 bases from J, with 15 bases in between. The CDR3 has 16 amino acids. The CDR3 loop is CASSLSAGGINTEAFF. The CDR3 region has the DNA TGCGCCAGCAGCTTGTCGGCCGGGGGGATTAACACTGAAGCTTTCTTT.

The rearrangement links TRBV7-2 to TRBJ1-6; D is possibly TRBD1 (6 bases). V lost 1 base and J lost 10, with 11 bases in between. CDR3 size: 14 residues. Germline V gene data show CDR1 as SGHTA and CDR2 as FQGNSA. The DNA for the CDR3 is TGTGCCAGCAGCTTAGGAAACAGGGTCTCACCCCTCCACTTT. Protein: CASSLGNRVSPLHF. Drawing the rest from reference TRBV7-2 and TRBJ1-6, the complete variable domain is GAGVSQSPSNKVTEKGKDVELRCDPISGHTALYWYRQSLGQGLEFLIYFQGNSAPDKSGLPSDRFSAERTGGSVSTLTIQRTQQEDSAVYLCASSLGNRVSPLHFGNGTRLTVT.

The V call is TRBV6-1, the J call TRBJ2-5, with 9 bases lining up with TRBD1. This CDR3 has 15 residues. Germline CDR1 reads MNHNS; CDR2 reads SASEGT. V shed 6 bases, J shed 0 bases, and the junction held 5 bases outside the gene matches. CDR3 nucleotides: TGTGCCAGCAGGTGGACAGGGGAGTACCAAGAGACCCAGTACTTC. Encoded protein: CASRWTGEYQETQYF.

The chain carries TRBV5-1 and TRBJ2-7; 13 nucleotides agree with TRBD2. CDR3 length: 22 residues. V shed 0 bases and J 6 bases; nucleotides not matched to a gene: 24. Germline V gives CDR1 SGHRS, CDR2 YFSETQ. CDR3 sequence: CASSLGRDSFPGLAGIPSEQYF. CDR3 bases: TGCGCCAGCAGCTTGGGCCGGGACAGCTTCCCGGGACTAGCGGGGATCCCCTCCGAGCAGTACTTC.

The chain has TRBV5-1 and TRBJ1-2; 7 nucleotides match TRBD1. The CDR3 totals 15 residues. V was clipped by 0 bases and J by 0 bases; unmatched bases: 2. Germline V gives CDR1 SGHRS, CDR2 YFSETQ. This CDR3 is CASSLGTGANYGYTF. The CDR3 DNA reads TGCGCCAGCAGCTTGGGGACAGGAGCTAACTATGGCTACACCTTC.

This chain links TRBV6-5 with TRBJ2-6; D call uncertain. V was trimmed by 2 bases and J by 0 bases, leaving 8 bases between them. This CDR3 is built from 16 residues. Per the germline V gene, CDR1 is MNHEY and CDR2 is SVGAGI. The DNA of the CDR3 is TGTGCCAGCAGTTACGACATTAGCTCTGGGGCCAACGTCCTGACTTTC. It yields the protein CASSYDISSGANVLTF.

This chain links TRBV7-6 with TRBJ1-1, with a possible D match to TRBD1 (5 bases). CDR3 length equals 14 residues. From germline, CDR1 is SGHVS and CDR2 FNYEAQ. The V end lost 2 bases, the J end lost 6 bases, and 13 bases lay between the germline ends. The CDR3 coding sequence is TGTGCCAGCAGCTTAAGGCAGGGCGGCGCTGAAGCTTTCTTT. Its translation: CASSLRQGGAEAFF.

The chain joins TRBV28 to TRBJ2-7; D possibly matches TRBD1 or TRBD2 (5 bases each). Trimming cost V 7 bases and J 5 bases, with 15 bases left between them. In germline, CDR1 is MDHEN, CDR2 SYDVKM. The CDR3 is made up of 13 amino acids. Here the CDR3 reads CASIPGGSDEQYF. The CDR3 DNA reads as TGTGCCAGCATCCCTGGGGGATCCGACGAGCAGTACTTC.